This T cell receptor (beta chain) was documented in a study of cytomegalovirus exposure and HLA in healthy donors. Some clones are missing from TCRdb's copy, which holds only in-frame ones; the method was immunoSEQ multiplex PCR. The sample has a few hundred thousand clones; approximately 90% are singletons. Germline trimming cut 4 bases from V and 2 bases from J; bases unmatched to any gene: 6. The CDR3 runs to 15 residues. The germline V gene encodes CDR1 SGDLS and CDR2 YYNGEE. General study points: The authors listed some 160 TCR beta chains as cytomegalovirus-associated. It was confirmed in vitro that three of the CMV-associated chains were specific for CMV antigens.

In the case of this clone: The antigen remains unidentified.

The rearrangement uses TRBV9 and TRBJ2-3, with TRBD2 matching 8 bases. The material sequenced was PBMCs. This receptor was identified in a woman under 30 in good health and CMV-seronegative. The CDR3 region has the DNA TGTGCCAGCAGCTTTAGCGGGGAGATCACAGATACGCAGTATTTT. It encodes CASSFSGEITDTQYF.